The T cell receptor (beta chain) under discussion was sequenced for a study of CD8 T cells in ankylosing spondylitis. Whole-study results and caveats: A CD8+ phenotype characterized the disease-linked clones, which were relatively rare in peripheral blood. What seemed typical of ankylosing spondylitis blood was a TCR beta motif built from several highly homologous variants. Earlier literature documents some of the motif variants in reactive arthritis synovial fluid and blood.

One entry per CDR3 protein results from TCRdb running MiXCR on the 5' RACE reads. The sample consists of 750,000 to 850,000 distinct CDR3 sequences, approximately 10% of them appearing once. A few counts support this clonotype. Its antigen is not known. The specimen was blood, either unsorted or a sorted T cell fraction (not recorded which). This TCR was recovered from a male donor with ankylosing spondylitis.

As DNA, the CDR3 is TGTGCCAGCAGTTACTGGAGCGGACAAGAGACCCAGTACTTC. Translating it yields CASSYWSGQETQYF. The V and J genes are TRBV6-5 and TRBJ2-5, with TRBD2 as a possible D gene (5 bases). Germline CDR1 reads MNHEY; CDR2 reads SVGAGI. CDR3 length equals 14 residues. V lost 1 base, J lost 2 bases, and 8 bases lay in between.